This TCR beta chain originates from a study of cytomegalovirus exposure and HLA in healthy donors. Study-wide results and caveats: In a later analysis, a missense DCLRE1C variant was linked to TCR beta V- and J-gene trimming. The study flagged about 160 TCR beta chains as cytomegalovirus-associated. Excluded were some V segments that proved indistinguishable, including TRBV6-2 and TRBV6-3.

This clone is a singleton in its sample. Its antigen remains unknown. Use of 60 Vbeta and 13 Jbeta primers characterized the PCR. Method: immunoSEQ multiplex PCR; TCRdb's copy keeps in-frame clones and lacks some. The sample yields about 110,000 clones, around four fifths seen once. CDR1 and CDR2 from the germline V gene are SGHAT and FQNNGV. This CDR3 is 16 amino acids long. The sequence derives from a woman aged 55 to 70 in good health and CMV-seropositive. Material: PBMCs. V gene TRBV11-2 combines with J gene TRBJ2-5, with 7 bases lining up with TRBD1. The DNA end is more similar to TRBJ2-7, so the J call may be wrong. As DNA, the CDR3 is TGTGCCAGCAGAGAGACAGGGTACCTCCCTTCATACGAGCAGTACTTC. Amino acids: CASRETGYLPSYEQYF.